Below, 19 T cell receptor beta chains from the same sample are listed, as sequenced in a study of T cell repertoires in cytomegalovirus infection. For these receptors, no antigen is known. One entry per CDR3 protein, called by TCRdb with MiXCR from the reads. Of approximately 1,000,000 distinct CDR3 sequences listed, roughly 30% are singletons. This sample comprised cultured CD8+ T cells from PBMCs, obtained from culture after CMV antigen stimulation. The origin of the receptors is a human donor in good health (CMV status not recorded). Some clones in this sample may be carry-over from other donors' samples.

This clonotype was counted many times. The chain joins TRBV6-5 to TRBJ1-6, with TRBD1 matching over 9 bases. The CDR3 spans 15 residues. J was trimmed by 7 bases and V by 7 bases; bases with no gene match: 8. Germline V gene lookup returns CDR1 MNHEY and CDR2 SVGAGI. CDR3 region: CASTLRQGGNSPLHF. CDR3 nucleotides: TGTGCCAGCACCCTTAGACAGGGGGGGAATTCACCCCTCCACTTT.

This clonotype was seen just once. The chain carries TRBV12-3 or TRBV12-4 and TRBJ2-2, with no clear D. CDR3 length: 14 residues. Trimming pared 3 bases from V and 6 bases from J, leaving 11 bases between. The CDR3 DNA reads as TGTGCCAGCAGTTTTATGAGGCTGCCCGGGGAGCTGTTTTTT. Its translation is CASSFMRLPGELFF.

The chain recombines TRBV12-3 or TRBV12-4 with TRBJ1-1; D is unresolved. The CDR3 covers 14 residues. The germline V and J ends were trimmed by 3 bases and 0 bases, with 8 bases remaining between them. The CDR3: CASSFTDMNTEAFF. CDR3 DNA sequence: TGTGCCAGCAGTTTTACAGATATGAACACTGAAGCTTTCTTT.

This chain connects TRBV28 to TRBJ2-1; D not certain. With 4 bases removed from V and 9 bases from J, the gap between germline ends came to 13 bases. This CDR3 has 13 amino acids. The germline CDR1 and CDR2 sequences are MDHEN and SYDVKM. CDR3 amino acids: CASSSLDEIEQFF. DNA of the CDR3: TGTGCCAGCAGTTCGTTAGATGAGATTGAGCAGTTCTTC.

The chain recombines TRBV27 with TRBJ2-5; weak D call: TRBD1 (6 bases). The CDR3 consists of 14 residues. Germline CDR1 is MNHEY and CDR2 is SMNVEV (reference sequence). Trimming took off 1 base at V and 2 bases at J, with 8 bases between the two ends. CDR3 residues: CASSLYREQETQYF. CDR3 coding DNA: TGTGCCAGCAGTTTATACAGGGAACAAGAGACCCAGTACTTC.

The rearrangement links TRBV2 to TRBJ2-7; 8 bases line up with TRBD2. There are 12 residues in the CDR3. In germline, CDR1 is SNHLY, CDR2 FYNNEI. Losses at the gene ends were 8 bases for V and 7 bases for J; bases not matched to a gene: 7. The CDR3 loop reads CASGVAGREQYV. CDR3 nucleotide sequence: TGTGCCAGCGGAGTAGCGGGGAGGGAGCAGTACGTC.

The genes are TRBV10-1 and TRBJ2-1; TRBD2 aligns across 11 bases. The germline V gene encodes CDR1 WNHNN and CDR2 SYGVQD (reference sequence). The V gene end was trimmed by 5 bases and the J gene end by 5 bases; junction bases not matched to a gene: 5. The CDR3 totals 15 residues. DNA for the CDR3: TGCGCCAGCAGTCATCGACTAGCGGGGAACAATGAGCAGTTCTTC. Protein: CASSHRLAGNNEQFF.

This clonotype was found many times. The chain recombines TRBV7-8 with TRBJ1-4; D is unresolved. V was cut by 6 bases and J by 5 bases, with 13 bases left in between. Germline lookup yields CDR1 SGHVS and CDR2 FQNEAQ. The CDR3 extends over 14 amino acids. The CDR3 DNA follows: TGTGCCAGCAGGCTTCACCCCAGGAATGAAAAACTGTTTTTT. This translates into CASRLHPRNEKLFF.

This clonotype was detected only a few times. The rearrangement links TRBV25-1 to TRBJ2-1, with 11 bases aligning to TRBD2. This CDR3 comprises 19 residues. Germline assignment: CDR1 MGHDK and CDR2 SYGVNS. Unmatched junction bases numbered 15, after V lost 4 bases and J lost 4 bases. The CDR3 loop reads CASSGGTQLAGAIYNEQFF. The CDR3, as DNA: TGTGCCAGCAGTGGTGGAACCCAACTAGCGGGAGCCATATACAATGAGCAGTTCTTC. Filled out from reference TRBV25-1 and TRBJ2-1, the complete variable domain reads EADIYQTPRYLVIGTGKKITLECSQTMGHDKMYWYQQDPGMELHLIHYSYGVNSTEKGDLSSESTVSRIRTEHFPLTLESARPSHTSQYLCASSGGTQLAGAIYNEQFFGPGTRLTVL.

V is TRBV9 and J is TRBJ2-2, with 7 bases matching TRBD1. Germline V gene data show CDR1 as SGDLS and CDR2 as YYNGEE. The V segment lost 0 bases and the J segment 6 bases; nucleotides outside the gene matches: 20. There are 20 residues in the CDR3. CDR3 nucleotide sequence: TGTGCCAGCAGCGTAGCTACAGAGACCACAGGGGCCCTACGTCCCGGGGAGCTGTTTTTT. It translates to CASSVATETTGALRPGELFF.

The V gene is TRBV27, the J gene TRBJ1-3, with TRBD1 matching over 9 bases. This CDR3 is 18 amino acids long. Germline V lookup: CDR1 MNHEY, CDR2 SMNVEV (reference sequence). With 4 bases clipped from V and 1 base from J, the junction kept 11 bases outside the gene matches. The CDR3 sequence is CASSSLTGGVRSGNTIYF. As DNA, the CDR3 is TGTGCCAGCAGTTCCCTCACAGGGGGCGTAAGGTCTGGAAACACCATATATTTT.

V gene TRBV7-6 combines with J gene TRBJ2-7; no clear D. Deletions cut 3 bases from V and 0 bases from J, with 12 bases between. This CDR3 has 15 residues. Germline lookup yields CDR1 SGHVS and CDR2 FNYEAQ. The DNA for the CDR3 is TGTGCCAGCAGCTTGGGCGGCGGACGCTCCTACGAGCAGTACGTC. Residues: CASSLGGGRSYEQYV.

This clonotype was counted between two and nine times. CDR3 sequence (DNA): TGTGCCAGTAGTATAGGGTCCAGGAGGAATGAAAAACTGTTTTTT. Translation: CASSIGSRRNEKLFF. V gene TRBV19 combines with J gene TRBJ1-4; no clear D gene. The germline CDR1 and CDR2 sequences are LNHDA and SQIVND (reference sequence). V dropped 1 base and J dropped 5 bases, with 11 bases sitting between them. This CDR3 is built from 15 residues.

The chain employs TRBV19 and TRBJ2-5; D possibly corresponds to TRBD1 (7 bases). Trimming took off 6 bases at V and 4 bases at J, with 15 bases between the two ends. The CDR3 has 14 residues. Germline assignment: CDR1 LNHDA and CDR2 SQIVND (reference sequence). This CDR3 reads CASSHRGLGETQYF. CDR3 in DNA: TGTGCCAGTAGCCACAGGGGACTCGGAGAGACCCAGTACTTC.

This chain links TRBV5-1 with TRBJ2-1; D possibly corresponds to TRBD1 (5 bases). The V gene's germline CDR1 is SGHRS and CDR2 YFSETQ. Trimming took 4 bases from V and 7 from J, leaving 12 bases between them. The length of the CDR3 is 13 residues. The DNA for the CDR3 is TGCGCCAGCAGCGTATCAGGGCAAAATGAGCAGTTCTTC. Its translation: CASSVSGQNEQFF.

CDR3 nucleotides: TGTGCCAGCAGTTACGAGGGGAGCTCTGGAAACACCATATATTTT. Its protein is CASSYEGSSGNTIYF. The chain couples TRBV6-5 to TRBJ1-3, with D perhaps TRBD1 (5 bases). This CDR3 region has 15 residues. Germline V gives CDR1 MNHEY, CDR2 SVGAGI. The V gene lost 2 bases and the J gene lost 0 bases, with 8 bases spanning the gap.

As for this clonotype: A single base separates this from a much larger clone, so it may be a read error. The chain employs TRBV7-6 and TRBJ1-1; D uncertain. This CDR3 contains 14 residues. Germline loops: CDR1 SGHVS, CDR2 FNYEAQ. V was pared by 3 bases and J by 6 bases, with 14 bases between. The CDR3 region has the DNA TGTGCCAGCAGCTTGACGGAATTGAGAGCTGAAGCTTTCTTT. It codes for CASSLTELRAEAFF.

This chain uses TRBV5-1 with TRBJ2-1; 12 nucleotides match TRBD1. Losses at the gene ends were 4 bases for V and 6 bases for J; bases not matched to a gene: 5. Germline V gives CDR1 SGHRS, CDR2 YFSETQ. The CDR3 consists of 15 residues. Here the CDR3 DNA reads TGCGCCAGCAGCCATGGGACAGGGGGCGGCAATGAGCAGTTCTTC. Translation gives CASSHGTGGGNEQFF.

The sample holds a few counts of this clonotype. This chain links TRBV7-9 with TRBJ2-7; 9 positions match TRBD1. CDR1 is SEHNR and CDR2 is FQNEAQ in the germline V gene (reference sequence). J gave up 5 bases and V 3 bases, and 2 bases lay outside the gene matches. This CDR3 contains 13 residues. The CDR3 protein is CASSLGQGHEQYF. Written as DNA, the CDR3 is TGTGCCAGCAGCTTGGGACAGGGCCACGAGCAGTACTTC.